Following are 9 T cell receptor beta chains from one sample sequenced in a study of cytomegalovirus exposure and HLA in healthy donors. PCR was performed using 60 Vbeta and 13 Jbeta primers. Some clones are missing from TCRdb's copy, which holds only in-frame ones; the method was immunoSEQ multiplex PCR. The sample has 99,000 or so clones, 65% to 80% seen once. Sequenced material: PBMCs. All receptors come from a man in his fifties or sixties in good health and CMV-seropositive.

The chain is built from TRBV6-5 and TRBJ2-1; no clear D gene. CDR1 is MNHEY and CDR2 is SVGAGI in the germline V gene. The V and J ends lost 7 bases and 8 bases respectively, with 15 bases between them. CDR3 size: 13 residues. The CDR3 region has the DNA TGTGCCAGCACCCCGCGAGGAAGCCATGAGCAGTTCTTC. Its translation is CASTPRGSHEQFF.

The DNA of the CDR3 is TGCGCCAGCAGCCAAGACACGCTAGCCAGGGGGCAAGAGACCCAGTACTTC. Protein sequence: CASSQDTLARGQETQYF. The chain recombines TRBV4-1 with TRBJ2-5; 7 nucleotides match TRBD1. CDR3 length: 17 amino acids. Losses at the gene ends were 0 bases for V and 2 bases for J; bases not matched to a gene: 9. Germline V CDR1 and CDR2: MGHRA, YSYEKL.

This sequence joins TRBV7-8 and TRBJ2-5, with a weak D call TRBD2 (5 bases). V lost 1 base to trimming and J lost 5 bases, with 14 bases between them. Germline CDR1 is SGHVS and CDR2 is FQNEAQ. The CDR3 length is 15 residues. The chain's CDR3 is CASSLVGGGTETQYF. The CDR3 region has the DNA TGTGCCAGCAGCTTAGTCGGAGGAGGTACGGAGACCCAGTACTTC.

The chain links TRBV7-9 to TRBJ1-4; tentatively, D is TRBD1 (5 bases). V was cut by 5 bases and J by 7 bases, with 8 bases left in between. CDR1 is SEHNR and CDR2 is FQNEAQ in the germline V gene (reference sequence). This CDR3 has 12 amino acids. The DNA of the CDR3 is TGTGCCAGCAGCCTCGACAGTGAAAAACTGTTTTTT. Translation: CASSLDSEKLFF.

The rearrangement joins TRBV4-2 to TRBJ1-3; D gene unclear. This CDR3 region has 16 residues. The V gene's germline CDR1 is LGHNA and CDR2 YNFKEQ. The ends were cut back, 4 bases at V and 2 bases at J, with 15 bases in the middle. CDR3 region: CASSPGSGRAGNTIYF. In DNA form, the CDR3 reads TGTGCCAGCAGCCCCGGATCGGGTCGCGCTGGAAACACCATATATTTT.

The J gene is TRBJ2-1, the V gene TRBV5-8; possibly TRBD2 for D (5 bases). The V end was cut by 2 bases, the J end by 15 bases, with 15 bases between. Germline lookup yields CDR1 SGHTS and CDR2 YDEGEE. The CDR3 is 12 amino acids. CDR3 DNA sequence: TGTGCCAGCAGCTTAAGGAAAGGAGGAGCGTTCTTC. It translates to CASSLRKGGAFF.

The chain couples TRBV30 to TRBJ1-6; D unclear. Germline V gives CDR1 GTSNPN, CDR2 SVGIG (reference sequence). Trimming left V 0 bases short and J 9 bases short, with 15 bases between. The CDR3 loop spans 15 amino acids. CDR3 protein: CAWSVREGSGSPLHF. For the CDR3, the DNA is TGTGCCTGGAGTGTACGGGAGGGTTCTGGTTCACCCCTCCACTTT.

The rearrangement links TRBV2 to TRBJ1-1; 7 bases line up with TRBD1. Germline V gene lookup returns CDR1 SNHLY and CDR2 FYNNEI. With 5 bases clipped from V and 4 bases from J, the junction kept 4 bases outside the gene matches. CDR3 length: 13 amino acids. The DNA of the CDR3 is TGTGCCAGCAGTAGGACAGGTCGCACTGAAGCTTTCTTT. Amino acid sequence: CASSRTGRTEAFF.

This clone was observed a single time. The rearrangement links TRBV14 to TRBJ2-5; D might be TRBD2 (6 bases). Germline CDR1 SGHDN, CDR2 FVKESK. V dropped 0 bases and J dropped 4 bases, with 15 bases sitting between them. CDR3 length: 16 amino acids. CDR3 residues: CASSQDSFGGLETQYF. CDR3 DNA sequence: TGTGCCAGCAGCCAAGATTCTTTCGGGGGTTTAGAGACCCAGTACTTC.